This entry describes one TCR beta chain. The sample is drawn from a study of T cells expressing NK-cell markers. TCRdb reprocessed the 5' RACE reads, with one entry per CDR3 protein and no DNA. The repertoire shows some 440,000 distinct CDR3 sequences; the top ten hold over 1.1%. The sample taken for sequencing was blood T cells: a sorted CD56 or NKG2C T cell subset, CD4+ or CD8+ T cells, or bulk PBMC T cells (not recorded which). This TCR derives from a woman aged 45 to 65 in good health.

The CDR3 loop is CASGGLARSYNEQFF. The chain employs TRBV27 and TRBJ2-1; TCRdb selects TRBD2, and the lack of DNA leaves this call unchecked. Germline V gene lookup returns CDR1 MNHEY and CDR2 SMNVEV (reference sequence). CDR3 length: 15 amino acids.